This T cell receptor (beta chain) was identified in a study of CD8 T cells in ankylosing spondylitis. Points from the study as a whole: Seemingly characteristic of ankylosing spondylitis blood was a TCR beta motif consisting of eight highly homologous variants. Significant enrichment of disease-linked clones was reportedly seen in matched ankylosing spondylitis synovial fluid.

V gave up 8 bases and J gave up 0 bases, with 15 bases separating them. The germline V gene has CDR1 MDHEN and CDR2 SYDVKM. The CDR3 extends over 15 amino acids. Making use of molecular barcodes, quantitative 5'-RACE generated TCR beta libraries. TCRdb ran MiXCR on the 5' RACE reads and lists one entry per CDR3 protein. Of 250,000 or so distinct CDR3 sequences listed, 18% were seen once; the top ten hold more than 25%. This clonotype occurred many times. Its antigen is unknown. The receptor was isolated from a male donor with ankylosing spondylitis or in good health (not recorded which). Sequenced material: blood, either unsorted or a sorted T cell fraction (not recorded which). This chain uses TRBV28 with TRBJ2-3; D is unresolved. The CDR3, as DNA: TGTGCCAGCGGTGGAATGGTCGAGAGCACAGATACGCAGTATTTT. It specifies CASGGMVESTDTQYF.